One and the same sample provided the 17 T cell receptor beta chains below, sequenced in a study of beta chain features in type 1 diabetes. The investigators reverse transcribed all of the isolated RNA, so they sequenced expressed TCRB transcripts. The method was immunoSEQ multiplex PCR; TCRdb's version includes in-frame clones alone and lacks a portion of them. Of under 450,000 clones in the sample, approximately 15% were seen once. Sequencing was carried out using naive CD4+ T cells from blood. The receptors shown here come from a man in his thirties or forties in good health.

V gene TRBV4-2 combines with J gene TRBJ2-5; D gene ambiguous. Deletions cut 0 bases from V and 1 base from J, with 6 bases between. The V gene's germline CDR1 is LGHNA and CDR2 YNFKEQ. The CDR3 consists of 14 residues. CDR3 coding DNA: TGTGCCAGCAGCCAAGAGGCTTTCCAAGAGACCCAGTACTTC. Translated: CASSQEAFQETQYF.

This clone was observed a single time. The CDR3 here is CASSGSFGTEAFF. CDR3 sequence (DNA): TGTGCCAGCTCGGGGTCTTTTGGCACTGAAGCTTTCTTT. The genes are TRBV9 and TRBJ1-1; D gene uncertain. Germline V gene lookup returns CDR1 SGDLS and CDR2 YYNGEE. Trimming took 7 bases from V and 4 from J, leaving 14 bases between them. This CDR3 comprises 13 residues.

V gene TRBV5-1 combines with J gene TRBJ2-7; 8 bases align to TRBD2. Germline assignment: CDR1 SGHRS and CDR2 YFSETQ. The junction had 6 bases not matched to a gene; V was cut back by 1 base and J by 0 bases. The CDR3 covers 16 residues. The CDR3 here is CASSLNSGGSSYEQYF. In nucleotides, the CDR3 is TGCGCCAGCAGCTTGAACTCGGGAGGGTCCTCCTACGAGCAGTACTTC.

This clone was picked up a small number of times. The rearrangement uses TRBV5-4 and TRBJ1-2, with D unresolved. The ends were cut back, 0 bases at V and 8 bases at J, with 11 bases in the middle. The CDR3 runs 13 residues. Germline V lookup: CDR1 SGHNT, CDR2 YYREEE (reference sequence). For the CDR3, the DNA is TGTGCCAGCAGCTTGGATGGCATCGGAGGCTACACCTTC. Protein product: CASSLDGIGGYTF.

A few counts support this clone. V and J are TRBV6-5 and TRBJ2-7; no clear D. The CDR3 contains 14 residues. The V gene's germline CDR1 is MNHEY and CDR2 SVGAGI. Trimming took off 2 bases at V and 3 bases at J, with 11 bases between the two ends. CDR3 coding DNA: TGTGCCAGCAGTTACCAAGGCCGCGACTACGAGCAGTACGTC. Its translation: CASSYQGRDYEQYV.

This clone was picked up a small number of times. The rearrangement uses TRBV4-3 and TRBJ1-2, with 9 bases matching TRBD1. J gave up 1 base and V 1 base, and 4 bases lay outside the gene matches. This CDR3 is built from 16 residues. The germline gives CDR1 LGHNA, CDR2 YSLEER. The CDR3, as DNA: TGCGCCAGCAGCCAAGGGCTGGGACAGGGTAACTATGGCTACACCTTC. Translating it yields CASSQGLGQGNYGYTF.

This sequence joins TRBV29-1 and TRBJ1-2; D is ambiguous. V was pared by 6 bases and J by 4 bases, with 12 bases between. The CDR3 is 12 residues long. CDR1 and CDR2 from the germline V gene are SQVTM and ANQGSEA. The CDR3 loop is CSVHPAIYGYTF. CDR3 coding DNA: TGCAGCGTACACCCGGCGATCTATGGCTACACCTTC.

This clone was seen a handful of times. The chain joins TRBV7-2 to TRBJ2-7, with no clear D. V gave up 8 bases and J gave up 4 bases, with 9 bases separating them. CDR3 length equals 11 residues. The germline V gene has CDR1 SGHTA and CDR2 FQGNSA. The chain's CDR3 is CASRPPYEQYF. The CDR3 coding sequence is TGTGCCAGCCGCCCCCCATACGAGCAGTACTTC.

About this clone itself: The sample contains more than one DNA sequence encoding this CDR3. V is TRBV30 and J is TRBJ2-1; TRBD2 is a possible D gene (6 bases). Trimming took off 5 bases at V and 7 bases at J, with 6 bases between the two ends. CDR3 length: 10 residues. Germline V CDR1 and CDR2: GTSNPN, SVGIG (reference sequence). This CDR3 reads CAWGGNEQFF. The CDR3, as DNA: TGTGCCTGGGGAGGGAATGAGCAGTTCTTC.

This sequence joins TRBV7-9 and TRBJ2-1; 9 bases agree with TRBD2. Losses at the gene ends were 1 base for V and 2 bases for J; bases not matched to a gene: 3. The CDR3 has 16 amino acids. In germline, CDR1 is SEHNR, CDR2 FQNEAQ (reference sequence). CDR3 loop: CASSLGQRGAYNEQFF. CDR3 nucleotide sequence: TGTGCCAGCAGCTTAGGACAGCGGGGGGCCTACAATGAGCAGTTCTTC.

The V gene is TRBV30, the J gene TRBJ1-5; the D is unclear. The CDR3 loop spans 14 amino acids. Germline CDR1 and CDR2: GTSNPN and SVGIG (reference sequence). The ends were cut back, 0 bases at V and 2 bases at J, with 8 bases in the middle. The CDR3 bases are TGTGCCTGGAGTGTAGGGAACCGCAATCAGCCCCAGCATTTT. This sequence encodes CAWSVGNRNQPQHF.

CDR3 sequence (DNA): TGTGCCTGGAGAAAGCGCGGGAGGCCCGGGGAGCTGTTTTTT. Its translation: CAWRKRGRPGELFF. The rearrangement joins TRBV30 to TRBJ2-2, with 8 nucleotides matching TRBD2. Germline values: CDR1 GTSNPN, CDR2 SVGIG (reference sequence). CDR3 length equals 14 residues. V lost 3 bases and J lost 6; bases outside the gene matches: 6.

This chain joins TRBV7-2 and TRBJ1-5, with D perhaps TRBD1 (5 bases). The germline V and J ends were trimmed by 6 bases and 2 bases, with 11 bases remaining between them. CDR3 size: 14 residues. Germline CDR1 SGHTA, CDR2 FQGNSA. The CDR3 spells CASSRQQGNQPQHF. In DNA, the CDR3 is TGTGCCAGCAGTCGACAACAGGGCAATCAGCCCCAGCATTTT.

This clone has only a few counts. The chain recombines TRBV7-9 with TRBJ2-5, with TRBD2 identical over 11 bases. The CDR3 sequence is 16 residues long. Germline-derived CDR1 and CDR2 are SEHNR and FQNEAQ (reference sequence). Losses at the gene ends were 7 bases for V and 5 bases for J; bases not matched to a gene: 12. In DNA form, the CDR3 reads TGTGCCAGCACCGATATCCTCACTAGCGGGAGTGAGACCCAGTACTTC. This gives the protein CASTDILTSGSETQYF. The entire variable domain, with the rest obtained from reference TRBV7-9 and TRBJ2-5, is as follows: DTGVSQNPRHKITKRGQNVTFRCDPISEHNRLYWYRQTLGQGPEFLTYFQNEAQLEKSRLLSDRFSAERPKGSFSTLEIQRTEQGDSAMYLCASTDILTSGSETQYFGPGTRLLVL.

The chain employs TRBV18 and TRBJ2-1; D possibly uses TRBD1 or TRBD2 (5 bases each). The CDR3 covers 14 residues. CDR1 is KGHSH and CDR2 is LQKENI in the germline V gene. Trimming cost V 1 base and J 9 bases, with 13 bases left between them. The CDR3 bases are TGTGCCAGCTCACCACGCAGGGATGAGGGTGAGCAGTTCTTC. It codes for CASSPRRDEGEQFF.

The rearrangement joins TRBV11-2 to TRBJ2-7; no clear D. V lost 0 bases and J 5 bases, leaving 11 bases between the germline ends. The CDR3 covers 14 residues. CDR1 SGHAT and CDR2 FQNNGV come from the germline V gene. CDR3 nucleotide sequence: TGTGCCAGCAGCTTAGACTCAGCCGTCCACGAGCAGTACTTC. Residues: CASSLDSAVHEQYF.

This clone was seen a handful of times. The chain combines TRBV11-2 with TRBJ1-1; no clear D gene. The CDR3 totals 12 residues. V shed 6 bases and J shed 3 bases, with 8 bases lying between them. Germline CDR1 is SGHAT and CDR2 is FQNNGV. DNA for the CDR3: TGTGCCAGCAGGAGGCTGGACACTGAAGCTTTCTTT. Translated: CASRRLDTEAFF.